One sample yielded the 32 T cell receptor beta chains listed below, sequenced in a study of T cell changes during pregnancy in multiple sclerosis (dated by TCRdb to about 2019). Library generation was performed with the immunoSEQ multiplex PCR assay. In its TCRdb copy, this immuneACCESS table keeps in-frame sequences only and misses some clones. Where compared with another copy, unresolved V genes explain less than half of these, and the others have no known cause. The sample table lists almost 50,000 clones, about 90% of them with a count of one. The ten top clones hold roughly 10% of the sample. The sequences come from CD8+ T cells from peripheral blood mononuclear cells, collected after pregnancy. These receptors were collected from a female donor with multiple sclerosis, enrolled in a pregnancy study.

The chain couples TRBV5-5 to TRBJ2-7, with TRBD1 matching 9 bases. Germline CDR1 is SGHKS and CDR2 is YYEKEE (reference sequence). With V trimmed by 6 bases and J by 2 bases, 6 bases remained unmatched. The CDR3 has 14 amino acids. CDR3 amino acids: CASIPGQGPYEQYF. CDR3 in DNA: TGTGCCAGCATCCCGGGACAGGGACCCTACGAGCAGTACTTC.

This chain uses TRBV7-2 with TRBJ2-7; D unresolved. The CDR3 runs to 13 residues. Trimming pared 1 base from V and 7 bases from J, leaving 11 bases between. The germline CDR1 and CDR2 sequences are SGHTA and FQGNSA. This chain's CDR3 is CASSLVPAREQYF. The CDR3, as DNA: TGTGCCAGCAGCTTAGTTCCAGCGAGGGAGCAGTACTTC.

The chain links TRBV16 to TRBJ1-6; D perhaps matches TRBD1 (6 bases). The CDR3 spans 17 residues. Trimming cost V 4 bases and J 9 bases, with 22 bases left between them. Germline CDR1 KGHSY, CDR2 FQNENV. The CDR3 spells CASSPTTGEQSGSPLHF. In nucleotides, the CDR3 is TGTGCCAGCAGCCCCACGACAGGCGAGCAATCCGGTTCACCCCTCCACTTT.

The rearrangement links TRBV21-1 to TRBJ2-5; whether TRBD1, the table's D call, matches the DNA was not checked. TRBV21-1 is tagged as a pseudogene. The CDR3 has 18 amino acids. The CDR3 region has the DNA TGTGCCAGCAGCAAAATCCACCGGGACAGGGTATTAGAAGAGACCCAGTACTTC. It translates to CASSKIHRDRVLEETQYF.

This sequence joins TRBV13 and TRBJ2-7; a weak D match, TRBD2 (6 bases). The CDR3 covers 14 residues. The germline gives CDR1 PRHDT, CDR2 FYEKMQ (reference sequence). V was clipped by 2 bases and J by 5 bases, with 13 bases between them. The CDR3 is CASSLSGGNHEQYF. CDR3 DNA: TGTGCCAGCAGCTTATCAGGAGGGAATCACGAGCAGTACTTC.

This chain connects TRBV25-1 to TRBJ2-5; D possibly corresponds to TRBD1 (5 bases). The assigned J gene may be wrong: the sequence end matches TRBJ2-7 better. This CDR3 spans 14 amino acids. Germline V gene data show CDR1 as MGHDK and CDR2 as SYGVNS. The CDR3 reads CASSELLGDYEQYF. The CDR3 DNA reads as TGTGCCAGCAGTGAATTGTTAGGGGACTACGAGCAGTACTTC.

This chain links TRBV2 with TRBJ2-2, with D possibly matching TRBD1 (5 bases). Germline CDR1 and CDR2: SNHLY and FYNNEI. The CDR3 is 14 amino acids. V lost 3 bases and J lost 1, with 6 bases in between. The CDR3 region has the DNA TGTGCCAGCAGTGACAGGGTGAACACCGGGGAGCTGTTTTTT. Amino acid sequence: CASSDRVNTGELFF.

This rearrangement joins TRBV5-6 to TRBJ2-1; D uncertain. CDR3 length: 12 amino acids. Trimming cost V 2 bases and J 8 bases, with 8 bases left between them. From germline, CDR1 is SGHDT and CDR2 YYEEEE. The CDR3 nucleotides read TGTGCCAGCAGCTTAGCCGGTTATGAGCAGTTCTTC. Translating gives CASSLAGYEQFF.

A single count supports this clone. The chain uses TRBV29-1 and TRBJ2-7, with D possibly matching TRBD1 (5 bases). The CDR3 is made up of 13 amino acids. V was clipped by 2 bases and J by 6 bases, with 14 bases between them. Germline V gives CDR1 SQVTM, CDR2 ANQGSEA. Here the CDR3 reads CSVEPPDRSEQYF. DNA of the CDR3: TGCAGCGTTGAACCCCCCGACAGAAGCGAGCAGTACTTC.

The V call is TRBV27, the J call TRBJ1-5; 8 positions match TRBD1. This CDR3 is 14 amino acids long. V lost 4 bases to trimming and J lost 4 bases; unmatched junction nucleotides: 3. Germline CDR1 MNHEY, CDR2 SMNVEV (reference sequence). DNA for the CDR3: TGTGCCAGCAGTTCGCGACAGGGGAATCAGCCCCAGCATTTT. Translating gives CASSSRQGNQPQHF.

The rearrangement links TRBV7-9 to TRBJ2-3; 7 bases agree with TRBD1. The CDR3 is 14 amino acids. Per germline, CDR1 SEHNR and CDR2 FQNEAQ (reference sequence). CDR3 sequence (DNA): TGTGCGTGGAAGGGGGCGACGAGCACAGATACGCAGTATTTT. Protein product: CAWKGATSTDTQYF.

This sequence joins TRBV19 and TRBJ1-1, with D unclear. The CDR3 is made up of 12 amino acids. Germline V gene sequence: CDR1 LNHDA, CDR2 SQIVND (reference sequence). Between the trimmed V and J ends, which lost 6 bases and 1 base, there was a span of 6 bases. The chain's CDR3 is CASSWANTEAFF. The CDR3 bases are TGTGCCAGTAGCTGGGCGAACACTGAAGCTTTCTTT.

The CDR3 protein is CASSDKAGGTGELFF. The CDR3 nucleotides are TGTGCCAGCAGTGACAAGGCAGGGGGTACCGGGGAGCTGTTTTTT. The V and J genes are TRBV6-4 and TRBJ2-2, with 7 bases identical to TRBD1. Germline V CDR1 and CDR2: MRHNA, SNTAGT. The ends lost 2 bases at V and 5 bases at J; junction bases unmatched: 5. This CDR3 spans 15 amino acids.

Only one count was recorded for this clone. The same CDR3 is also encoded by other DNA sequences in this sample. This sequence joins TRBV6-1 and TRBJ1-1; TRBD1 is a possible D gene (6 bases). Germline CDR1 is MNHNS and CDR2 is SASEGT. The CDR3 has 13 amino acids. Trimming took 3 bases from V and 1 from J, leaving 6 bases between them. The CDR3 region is CASSEGANTEAFF. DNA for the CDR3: TGTGCCAGCAGTGAGGGGGCGAACACTGAAGCTTTCTTT.

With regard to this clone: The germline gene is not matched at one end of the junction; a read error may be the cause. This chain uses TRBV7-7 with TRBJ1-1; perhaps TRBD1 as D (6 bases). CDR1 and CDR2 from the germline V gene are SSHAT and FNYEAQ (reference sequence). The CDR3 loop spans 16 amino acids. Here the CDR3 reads CASSSFTGLINTEAFF. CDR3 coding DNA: TGTGCTAGCAGCTCCTTCACAGGGTTAATAAACACTGAAGCTTTCTTT.

DNA of the CDR3: TGCGCCAGCAGCCAAGATGCCAGGGGAGAGCAGCCCCAGCATTTT. Its protein product is CASSQDARGEQPQHF. V is TRBV4-1 and J is TRBJ1-5, with a weak D call TRBD1 (6 bases). Trimming removed 0 bases from V and 7 bases from J, with 13 bases in between. CDR3 size: 15 residues. In germline, CDR1 is MGHRA, CDR2 YSYEKL.

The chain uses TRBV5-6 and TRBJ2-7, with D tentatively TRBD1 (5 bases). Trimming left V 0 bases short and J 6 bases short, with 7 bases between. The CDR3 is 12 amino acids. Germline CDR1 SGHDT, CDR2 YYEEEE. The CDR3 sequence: CASSLAQGEQYF. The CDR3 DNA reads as TGTGCCAGCAGCTTGGCTCAGGGCGAGCAGTACTTC.

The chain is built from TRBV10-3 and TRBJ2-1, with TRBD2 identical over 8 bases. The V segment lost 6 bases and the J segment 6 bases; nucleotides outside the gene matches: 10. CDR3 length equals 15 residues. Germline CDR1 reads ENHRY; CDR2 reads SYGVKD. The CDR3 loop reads CAIRPGGDRGNEQFF. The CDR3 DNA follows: TGTGCCATCAGGCCCGGGGGGGATAGGGGCAATGAGCAGTTCTTC.

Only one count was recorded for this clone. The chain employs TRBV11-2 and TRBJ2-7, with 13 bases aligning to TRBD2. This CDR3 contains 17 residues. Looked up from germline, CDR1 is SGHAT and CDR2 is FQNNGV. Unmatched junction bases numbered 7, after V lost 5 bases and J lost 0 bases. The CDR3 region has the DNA TGTGCCAGCAGCGTCTGGACTAGCGGGGGTCCCTCCTACGAGCAGTACTTC. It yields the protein CASSVWTSGGPSYEQYF.

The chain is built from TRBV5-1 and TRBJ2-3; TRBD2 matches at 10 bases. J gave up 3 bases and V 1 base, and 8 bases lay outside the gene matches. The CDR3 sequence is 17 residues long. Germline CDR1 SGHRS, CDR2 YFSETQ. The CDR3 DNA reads TGCGCCAGCAGCTTGATCGAGCTAGCGGGGGTAACAGATACGCAGTATTTT. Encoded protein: CASSLIELAGVTDTQYF. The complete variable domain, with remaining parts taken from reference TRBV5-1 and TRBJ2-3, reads KAGVTQTPRYLIKTRGQQVTLSCSPISGHRSVSWYQQTPGQGLQFLFEYFSETQRNKGNFPGRFSGRQFSNSRSEMNVSTLELGDSALYLCASSLIELAGVTDTQYFGPGTRLTVL.

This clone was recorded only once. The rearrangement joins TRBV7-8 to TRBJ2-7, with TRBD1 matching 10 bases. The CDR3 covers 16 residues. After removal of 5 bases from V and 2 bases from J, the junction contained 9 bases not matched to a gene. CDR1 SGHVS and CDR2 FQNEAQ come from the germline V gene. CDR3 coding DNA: TGTGCCAGCAGCCCTGGGACAGGGGAATGGGCCTACGAGCAGTACTTC. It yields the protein CASSPGTGEWAYEQYF.

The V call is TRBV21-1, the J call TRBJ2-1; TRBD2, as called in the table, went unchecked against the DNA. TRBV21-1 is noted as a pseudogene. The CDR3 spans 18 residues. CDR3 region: CASILLAGGPRSYNEQFF. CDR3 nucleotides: TGTGCCAGCATCTTACTAGCGGGGGGGCCTAGGTCCTACAATGAGCAGTTCTTC.

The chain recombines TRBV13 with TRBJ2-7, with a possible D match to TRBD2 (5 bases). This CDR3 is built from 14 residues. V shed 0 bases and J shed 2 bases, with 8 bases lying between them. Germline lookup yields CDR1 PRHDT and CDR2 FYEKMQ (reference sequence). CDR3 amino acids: CASSLGTTAYEQYF. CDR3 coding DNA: TGTGCCAGCAGCTTAGGGACTACCGCCTACGAGCAGTACTTC.

CDR3 nucleotides: TGTGCCAGCAGTGACGACCCAGCTGGCAGGGATGAAGCTTTCTTT. This gives the protein CASSDDPAGRDEAFF. The genes are TRBV6-4 and TRBJ1-1; TRBD1 is a possible D gene (5 bases). The V end was cut by 2 bases, the J end by 7 bases, with 17 bases between. CDR1 is MRHNA and CDR2 is SNTAGT in the germline V gene. This CDR3 contains 15 residues.

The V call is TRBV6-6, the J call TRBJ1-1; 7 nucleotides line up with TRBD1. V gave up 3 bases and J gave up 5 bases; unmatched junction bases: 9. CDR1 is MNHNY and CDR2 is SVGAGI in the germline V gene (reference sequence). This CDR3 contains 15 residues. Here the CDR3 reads CASSYADRLSTEAFF. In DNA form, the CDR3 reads TGTGCCAGCAGTTATGCGGACAGGTTGTCAACTGAAGCTTTCTTT.

Here the CDR3 reads CASSNSGGASYEQFF. CDR3 DNA sequence: TGTGCCAGCAGCAACAGCGGGGGGGCGAGCTATGAGCAGTTCTTC. The chain uses TRBV11-2 and TRBJ2-1; TRBD2 aligns across 10 bases. CDR3 size: 15 residues. Germline V gene lookup returns CDR1 SGHAT and CDR2 FQNNGV. The trim removed 5 bases at V and 8 bases at J, leaving 9 bases unmatched.

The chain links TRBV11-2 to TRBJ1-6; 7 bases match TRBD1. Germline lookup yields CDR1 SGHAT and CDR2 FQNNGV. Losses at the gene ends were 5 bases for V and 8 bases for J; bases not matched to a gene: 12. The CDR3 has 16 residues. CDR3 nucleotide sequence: TGTGCCAGCAGCCCTACTAATACAGGGGCGTATTCACCCCTCCACTTT. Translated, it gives CASSPTNTGAYSPLHF.

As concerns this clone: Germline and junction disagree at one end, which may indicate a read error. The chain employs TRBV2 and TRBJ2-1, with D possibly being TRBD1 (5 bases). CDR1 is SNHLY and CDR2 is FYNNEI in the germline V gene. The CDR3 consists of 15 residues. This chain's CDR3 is CASSEDRTPYNEQFF. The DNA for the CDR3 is TGTGCCAGCAGCGAAGATCGGACACCCTACAATGAGCAGTTCTTC.

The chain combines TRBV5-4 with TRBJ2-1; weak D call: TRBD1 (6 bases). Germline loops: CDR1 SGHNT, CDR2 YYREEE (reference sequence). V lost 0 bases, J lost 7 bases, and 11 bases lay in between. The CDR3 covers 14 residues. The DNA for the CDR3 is TGTGCCAGCAGCTTGGCCCCAGGGGATAATGAGCAGTTCTTC. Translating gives CASSLAPGDNEQFF.

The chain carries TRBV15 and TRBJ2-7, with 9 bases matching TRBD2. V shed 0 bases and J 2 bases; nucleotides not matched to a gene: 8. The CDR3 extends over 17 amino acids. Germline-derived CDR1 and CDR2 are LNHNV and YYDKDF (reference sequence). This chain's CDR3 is CATSRDLRLAGTYEQYF. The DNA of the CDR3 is TGTGCCACCAGCAGAGATTTACGGCTAGCGGGGACCTACGAGCAGTACTTC.

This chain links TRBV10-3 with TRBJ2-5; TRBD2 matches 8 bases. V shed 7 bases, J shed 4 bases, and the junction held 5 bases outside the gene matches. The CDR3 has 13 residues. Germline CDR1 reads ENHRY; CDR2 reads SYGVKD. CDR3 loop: CAITGGVAETQYF. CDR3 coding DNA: TGTGCCATCACCGGGGGGGTAGCAGAGACCCAGTACTTC.

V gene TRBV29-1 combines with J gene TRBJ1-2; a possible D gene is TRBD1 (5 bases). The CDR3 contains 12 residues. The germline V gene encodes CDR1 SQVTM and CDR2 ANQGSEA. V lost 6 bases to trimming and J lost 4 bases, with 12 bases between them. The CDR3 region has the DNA TGCAGCGTCTCGGGGACTGCCTATGGCTACACCTTC. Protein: CSVSGTAYGYTF.